This T cell receptor beta chain appears in the sequencing data of a study of PD-L1 blockade in urothelial cancer. Study-level information: The year 2014 saw patients start atezolizumab, 1,200 mg intravenously every 3 weeks. Patients had received 0 to 3 prior chemotherapy regimens.

Note on this clone: Its antigen is still unknown.

Assay used: immunoSEQ multiplex PCR; TCRdb lists only in-frame clones, some missing. The table records approximately 100,000 clones, around 85% of them present only once. Findings and limits, study-wide: Patients with below-median pretreatment blood clonality survived longer.

Per germline, CDR1 SGHTA and CDR2 FQGNSA. V trimming: 4 bases; J trimming: 5 bases; junction bases outside the gene matches: 1. CDR3 length equals 13 residues. The sequence was obtained from a man aged 45-65 years with urothelial cancer. The chain is built from TRBV7-2 and TRBJ2-5; TRBD2 matches at 10 bases. The specimen comprised PBMCs, sampled around atezolizumab (anti-PD-L1) treatment. The CDR3 loop reads CASSWGLAETQYF. Written as DNA, the CDR3 is TGTGCCAGCAGCTGGGGACTAGCGGAGACCCAGTACTTC.